This TCR beta chain is drawn from a study of cytomegalovirus exposure and HLA in healthy donors. The study, taken as a whole, reports: Later, an analysis found that TCR clusters from the first cohort tended to co-occur in the 90 to 150 validation repertoires.

Germline V CDR1 and CDR2: MDHEN, SYDVKM. The CDR3 consists of 15 residues. V gave up 2 bases and J gave up 4 bases; unmatched junction bases: 2. As to this clone: The target antigen is unknown.

Libraries were prepared by immunoSEQ multiplex PCR; TCRdb keeps only in-frame clonotypes and omits some of them. Of around 350,000 clones in the sample, roughly 85% were seen once. The sample comprised PBMCs. The clonotype was recovered from a woman aged 18-29 years in good health and CMV-seronegative. The chain uses TRBV28 and TRBJ2-2; 9 bases agree with TRBD2. The CDR3 is CASSLRREGTGELFF. The CDR3 nucleotides are TGTGCCAGCAGTTTAAGGCGGGAGGGCACCGGGGAGCTGTTTTTT.